A single sample gave rise to the 30 T cell receptor beta chains below, sequenced in a study of identical twins. From the 5' RACE reads, TCRdb called clonotypes with MiXCR, one entry per CDR3 protein. The table shows some 240,000 distinct CDR3 sequences, with approximately 8.3% occurring only once. The data also belong to a second study, concerning yellow fever vaccine responses in identical twins.

Sample: CD8+ T cells sorted from blood. These receptors all stem from a woman younger than 30 in good health.

The chain links TRBV7-2 to TRBJ2-1, with 7 bases fitting TRBD2. The germline gives CDR1 SGHTA, CDR2 FQGNSA. V trimming: 3 bases; J trimming: 6 bases; junction bases outside the gene matches: 11. CDR3 length: 16 residues. CDR3 loop: CASSFPMTAGSNEQFF. For the CDR3, the DNA is TGTGCCAGCAGCTTCCCTATGACAGCGGGATCCAATGAGCAGTTCTTC.

This clonotype showed up many times. Compared with germline, one end of the junction differs, possibly owing to a read error. The V call is TRBV7-7, the J call TRBJ2-1; a possible D gene is TRBD2 (5 bases). CDR1 and CDR2 from the germline V gene are SSHAT and FNYEAQ (reference sequence). This CDR3 contains 14 residues. The chain's CDR3 is CASSFLPGGNEQFF. The CDR3 nucleotides are TGTGCTAGCAGCTTCCTCCCAGGAGGCAATGAGCAGTTCTTC.

This clonotype was recorded at least ten times. The chain has TRBV7-9 and TRBJ2-7; 8 bases are a match to TRBD2. Unmatched junction bases numbered 6, after V lost 4 bases and J lost 4 bases. Germline-derived CDR1 and CDR2 are SEHNR and FQNEAQ (reference sequence). This CDR3 has 14 residues. CDR3 region: CASSSASSGYEQYF. CDR3 bases: TGTGCCAGCAGCTCGGCCTCTAGCGGGTACGAGCAGTACTTC. The full variable domain, with the rest looked up from reference TRBV7-9 and TRBJ2-7, is DTGVSQNPRHKITKRGQNVTFRCDPISEHNRLYWYRQTLGQGPEFLTYFQNEAQLEKSRLLSDRFSAERPKGSFSTLEIQRTEQGDSAMYLCASSSASSGYEQYFGPGTRLTVT.

The V gene is TRBV6-2 or TRBV6-3, the J gene TRBJ2-5; no clear D. V shed 2 bases and J shed 4 bases, with 20 bases lying between them. The length of the CDR3 is 17 residues. Germline V lookup: CDR1 MNHEY, CDR2 SVGEGT. CDR3 region: CASSYGDYGTTIETQYF. The CDR3 DNA is TGTGCCAGCAGTTACGGTGATTACGGAACAACCATAGAGACCCAGTACTTC.

This clonotype appeared many times. J is TRBJ2-4 and V is TRBV28; D remains ambiguous. Germline V CDR1 and CDR2: MDHEN, SYDVKM. Trimming cost V 3 bases and J 3 bases, with 9 bases left between them. The CDR3 extends over 14 amino acids. The CDR3 DNA follows: TGTGCCAGCAGTTTTTACAGCGTCAAAAACATTCAGTACTTC. It encodes CASSFYSVKNIQYF.

This clonotype was seen more than once but under ten times. The genes are TRBV7-8 and TRBJ2-3, with TRBD2 matching over 12 bases. This CDR3 has 16 amino acids. The V gene end was trimmed by 1 base and the J gene end by 7 bases; junction bases not matched to a gene: 6. Germline V lookup: CDR1 SGHVS, CDR2 FQNEAQ. The CDR3 sequence: CASSLGASGGANTQYF. CDR3 nucleotides: TGTGCCAGCAGCTTAGGTGCTAGCGGGGGGGCGAATACGCAGTATTTT.

The rearrangement uses TRBV20-1 and TRBJ2-3; possible D gene TRBD1, 6 bases. Trimming left V 0 bases short and J 5 bases short, with 21 bases between. Germline V CDR1 and CDR2: DFQATT, SNEGSKA (reference sequence). The CDR3 totals 17 residues. CDR3 loop: CSAREGEHRDELDTQYF. In DNA, the CDR3 is TGCAGTGCTAGAGAGGGGGAACACAGGGATGAATTAGATACGCAGTATTTT.

V usage is TRBV7-8 and J usage is TRBJ1-4; perhaps TRBD1 as D (5 bases). Deletions cut 8 bases from V and 5 bases from J, with 15 bases between. The CDR3 extends over 14 amino acids. From germline, CDR1 is SGHVS and CDR2 FQNEAQ. CDR3 loop: CASHGGGLNEKLFF. CDR3 DNA sequence: TGTGCCAGCCATGGCGGGGGTCTCAATGAAAAACTGTTTTTT.

This clonotype was seen a handful of times. The chain employs TRBV28 and TRBJ2-7; 8 nucleotides agree with TRBD2. Trimming took 4 bases from V and 4 from J; bases not matched to a gene: 6. The CDR3 covers 14 residues. Germline CDR1 reads MDHEN; CDR2 reads SYDVKM. The CDR3 reads CASSWTSFSYEQYF. The CDR3 DNA reads TGTGCCAGCAGTTGGACTAGCTTCTCGTACGAGCAGTACTTC.

This chain connects TRBV7-3 to TRBJ2-3; no clear D gene. CDR1 and CDR2 from the germline V gene are SGHTA and FQGTGA. The CDR3 loop spans 14 amino acids. V lost 5 bases, J lost 1 base, and 10 bases lay in between. The CDR3: CASSNYSRTDTQYF. The DNA of the CDR3 is TGTGCCAGCAGCAACTATTCCCGCACAGATACGCAGTATTTT.

The rearrangement links TRBV12-3 or TRBV12-4 to TRBJ1-4; no firm D call. V lost 5 bases and J 0 bases, leaving 10 bases between the germline ends. CDR3 length equals 15 residues. The CDR3 DNA sequence: TGTGCCAGCAGTAGACGGACTGCAACTAATGAAAAACTGTTTTTT. It is translated as CASSRRTATNEKLFF.

This clonotype was detected many times. The V and J genes are TRBV6-5 and TRBJ2-1; perhaps TRBD1 as D (5 bases). Per the germline V gene, CDR1 is MNHEY and CDR2 is SVGAGI. This CDR3 has 15 residues. V was pared by 4 bases and J by 9 bases, with 19 bases between. The CDR3 DNA follows: TGTGCCAGCAGTTCGGCTTACCATGGCACAGGTGAGCAGTTCTTC. Protein sequence: CASSSAYHGTGEQFF.

The chain joins TRBV27 to TRBJ2-1; 9 bases are shared with TRBD1. Germline CDR1 is MNHEY and CDR2 is SMNVEV (reference sequence). V was pared by 6 bases and J by 8 bases, with 8 bases of the junction left unmatched. The CDR3 spans 14 residues. The CDR3 DNA follows: TGTGCCAGCAGAGACGCGGACAGGGGCGATGAGCAGTTCTTC. This gives the protein CASRDADRGDEQFF.

This clonotype was seen more than once but under ten times. The chain combines TRBV7-9 with TRBJ2-1, with D possibly TRBD2 on 7 matching bases. The CDR3 consists of 17 residues. Germline V gene lookup returns CDR1 SEHNR and CDR2 FQNEAQ (reference sequence). Trimming shortened V by 5 bases and J by 4 bases, and 21 bases separated the two germline ends. CDR3 in DNA: TGTGCCAGCAGCCCGCCCGGGGTACAGGGAGGGTACAATGAGCAGTTCTTC. It encodes CASSPPGVQGGYNEQFF. The variable domain in full, completed from reference TRBV7-9 and TRBJ2-1, reads DTGVSQNPRHKITKRGQNVTFRCDPISEHNRLYWYRQTLGQGPEFLTYFQNEAQLEKSRLLSDRFSAERPKGSFSTLEIQRTEQGDSAMYLCASSPPGVQGGYNEQFFGPGTRLTVL.

The chain employs TRBV27 and TRBJ2-2; perhaps D is TRBD1 or TRBD2 (5 bases each). The ends were cut back, 2 bases at V and 6 bases at J, with 7 bases in the middle. CDR1 and CDR2 (germline): MNHEY, SMNVEV (reference sequence). The CDR3 extends over 13 amino acids. The CDR3 bases are TGTGCCAGCAGTTTAATGGGGGCCGGGGAGCTGTTTTTT. Residues: CASSLMGAGELFF.

The V and J genes are TRBV9 and TRBJ2-7, with 7 bases aligning to TRBD1. V dropped 4 bases and J dropped 6; count of bases not matched to a gene: 10. The CDR3 has 14 amino acids. CDR1 is SGDLS and CDR2 is YYNGEE in the germline V gene. In DNA, the CDR3 is TGTGCCAGCAGCCCAGGACAGGCCACGGTCGAGCAGTACTTC. This translates into CASSPGQATVEQYF.

This clonotype was picked up many times. V gene TRBV4-3 combines with J gene TRBJ2-3; D remains ambiguous. The V and J ends lost 4 bases and 2 bases respectively, with 10 bases between them. CDR1 is LGHNA and CDR2 is YSLEER in the germline V gene. The CDR3 has 14 residues. The CDR3: CASSPGRLTDTQYF. In nucleotides, the CDR3 is TGCGCCAGCAGCCCCGGCAGGCTCACAGATACGCAGTATTTT.

In its sample, this clonotype was seen once. Its ends do not fully match the called genes, so a read error is possible. This chain uses TRBV20-1 with TRBJ2-2; D perhaps matches TRBD2 (5 bases). Germline lookup yields CDR1 DFQATT and CDR2 SNEGSKA (reference sequence). This CDR3 has 16 amino acids. The CDR3 sequence: CCARDSDGANTGELFF. DNA of the CDR3: TGCTGTGCTAGAGATTCTGACGGGGCGAACACCGGGGAGCTGTTTTTT.

There are many counts of this clonotype. The chain is built from TRBV12-3 or TRBV12-4 and TRBJ2-6; D not resolved. The ends were cut back, 4 bases at V and 0 bases at J, with 10 bases in the middle. This CDR3 has 16 residues. In DNA form, the CDR3 reads TGTGCCAGCAGTTCGAGGATCTTCTCTGGGGCCAACGTCCTGACTTTC. This encodes CASSSRIFSGANVLTF.

V usage is TRBV4-1 and J usage is TRBJ2-2; D is undetermined. V was shortened by 2 bases and J by 1 base, with 8 bases between the two germline ends. Germline CDR1 is MGHRA and CDR2 is YSYEKL. This CDR3 has 15 residues. CDR3 nucleotides: TGCGCCAGCAGCCAAAAAGCAATGAACACCGGGGAGCTGTTTTTT. Translating it yields CASSQKAMNTGELFF.

This clonotype was seen more than once but under ten times. CDR3 nucleotide sequence: TGTGCCAGCAGTTTTCAGGGGAGCTATGGCTACACCTTC. Protein: CASSFQGSYGYTF. This rearrangement joins TRBV27 to TRBJ1-2; D perhaps matches TRBD1 (6 bases). The CDR3 is 13 amino acids. Germline CDR1 is MNHEY and CDR2 is SMNVEV (reference sequence). Trimming stripped 3 bases from V and 4 bases from J, with 9 bases between.

The V and J genes are TRBV3-1 and TRBJ2-7; D gene ambiguous. The V end was cut by 4 bases, the J end by 0 bases, with 16 bases between. Germline CDR1 and CDR2: LGHDT and YNNKEL (reference sequence). The CDR3 is 16 amino acids. The CDR3 DNA reads as TGTGCCAGCAGCCGCGAAGGAAACAGTGTCTCCTACGAGCAGTACTTC. It specifies CASSREGNSVSYEQYF.

The chain employs TRBV18 and TRBJ2-6; TRBD1 matches at 7 bases. Trimming took 2 bases from V and 4 from J; bases not matched to a gene: 8. Per germline, CDR1 KGHSH and CDR2 LQKENI. This CDR3 is 17 amino acids long. CDR3 residues: CASSPGTELSGANVLTF. The CDR3 region has the DNA TGTGCCAGCTCACCAGGGACAGAGCTATCCGGGGCCAACGTCCTGACTTTC.

This clonotype was recorded many times. The chain employs TRBV20-1 and TRBJ2-1; 10 bases agree with TRBD2. Germline trimming cut 1 base from V and 4 bases from J; bases unmatched to any gene: 7. CDR1 and CDR2 (germline): DFQATT, SNEGSKA (reference sequence). The CDR3 covers 16 residues. CDR3 region: CSARVKGTSDYNEQFF. In nucleotides, the CDR3 is TGCAGTGCTAGAGTAAAGGGGACTAGCGATTACAATGAGCAGTTCTTC.

This clonotype came up a few times. This may be a read error, as it is one base from a much larger clone. The V and J genes are TRBV25-1 and TRBJ2-3, with 10 bases lining up with TRBD2. CDR1 MGHDK and CDR2 SYGVNS come from the germline V gene. Unmatched junction bases numbered 1, after V lost 2 bases and J lost 2 bases. The CDR3 has 15 residues. The CDR3 region has the DNA TGTGCCAGCAGTGAACTAGCGGGGGTCACAGATACGCAGTATTTT. Translated, it gives CASSELAGVTDTQYF.

As to this clonotype: Since the CDR3 does not end with the conserved phenylalanine or tryptophan, this likely comes from a read error. The chain couples TRBV11-2 to TRBJ2-3; 9 nucleotides line up with TRBD2. In germline, CDR1 is SGHAT, CDR2 FQNNGV. The V segment lost 4 bases and the J segment 2 bases; nucleotides outside the gene matches: 13. The CDR3 runs 18 residues. The CDR3: CASSSNPNSGGPTDTQYY. The CDR3 nucleotides are TGTGCCAGCAGCTCAAACCCTAATAGCGGGGGCCCCACAGATACGCAGTATTAT.

This clonotype has only a few counts. The gene calls are TRBV27 and TRBJ1-5; 7 positions agree with TRBD1. Trimming took 7 bases from V and 1 from J; bases not matched to a gene: 4. CDR1 is MNHEY and CDR2 is SMNVEV in the germline V gene (reference sequence). This CDR3 comprises 14 residues. The CDR3 DNA sequence: TGTGCCAGCAAAATGGGACAGAGCAATCAGCCCCAGCATTTT. Its protein is CASKMGQSNQPQHF.

The gene calls are TRBV11-3 and TRBJ2-3; TRBD2 aligns across 11 bases. This CDR3 is built from 17 residues. Germline trimming cut 3 bases from V and 2 bases from J; bases unmatched to any gene: 7. Germline V gene lookup returns CDR1 SGHNT and CDR2 YENEEA. CDR3 loop: CASSLGLAETYTDTQYF. In nucleotides, the CDR3 is TGTGCCAGCAGCTTGGGACTAGCGGAAACCTACACAGATACGCAGTATTTT. The full variable domain, rest sourced from reference TRBV11-3 and TRBJ2-3, is EAGVVQSPRYKIIEKKQPVAFWCNPISGHNTLYWYLQNLGQGPELLIRYENEEAVDDSQLPKDRFSAERLKGVDSTLKIQPAELGDSAVYLCASSLGLAETYTDTQYFGPGTRLTVL.

This clonotype was recorded many times. The chain links TRBV5-1 to TRBJ2-3; no clear D. There are 13 residues in the CDR3. Germline CDR1 is SGHRS and CDR2 is YFSETQ. Trimming stripped 0 bases from V and 2 bases from J, with 4 bases between. The CDR3 loop reads CASSLVPTDTQYF. CDR3 coding DNA: TGCGCCAGCAGCTTGGTACCCACAGATACGCAGTATTTT. Looking up the rest from reference TRBV5-1 and TRBJ2-3 gives the full variable domain: KAGVTQTPRYLIKTRGQQVTLSCSPISGHRSVSWYQQTPGQGLQFLFEYFSETQRNKGNFPGRFSGRQFSNSRSEMNVSTLELGDSALYLCASSLVPTDTQYFGPGTRLTVL.

This clonotype turned up a few times. The V gene is TRBV20-1, the J gene TRBJ1-5; D is uncertain. Trimming stripped 5 bases from V and 3 bases from J, with 11 bases between. Looked up from germline, CDR1 is DFQATT and CDR2 is SNEGSKA (reference sequence). CDR3 length: 13 amino acids. The CDR3 DNA reads TGCAGTGCTGATGACGATACCAATCAGCCCCAGCATTTT. Amino acids: CSADDDTNQPQHF.